Presented here are 18 T cell receptor beta chains from one specimen sequenced in a study of T-cell reconstitution after alpha-beta-depleted transplantation in children. Preparation of the TCRbeta library involved a method that used unique molecular identifiers. MiXCR, applied by TCRdb to the PCR reads, yields one record per CDR3 protein. The sample consists of roughly 100,000 distinct CDR3 sequences, about 7.5% of them appearing once. This sample comprised PBMCs, obtained before TCRalphabeta/CD19-depleted stem cell transplant. All receptors come from a boy aged 2-15 years with acute lymphoblastic leukemia, due to receive a stem cell transplant.

This clonotype was detected ten times or more. The gene calls are TRBV6-4 and TRBJ2-1, with 8 bases matching TRBD2. The CDR3 length is 15 residues. V trimming: 0 bases; J trimming: 3 bases; junction bases outside the gene matches: 1. Germline V lookup: CDR1 MRHNA, CDR2 SNTAGT. CDR3 residues: CASSDSGTSYNEQFF. CDR3 nucleotide sequence: TGTGCCAGCAGTGACTCCGGGACTAGCTACAATGAGCAGTTCTTC.

This clonotype was counted at least ten times. The chain joins TRBV23-1 to TRBJ1-2; the D gene is possibly TRBD1 (5 bases). TRBV23-1 is annotated as an ORF whose role is uncertain. The CDR3 has 18 residues. V gave up 4 bases and J gave up 3 bases, with 24 bases separating them. CDR3 nucleotide sequence: TGCGCCAGCAGTCTCGTTTACCGCGACTTCATAGGGGACTATGGCTACACCTTC. Translating gives CASSLVYRDFIGDYGYTF.

This clonotype was counted many times. This chain joins TRBV6-5 and TRBJ2-5, with a weak D call TRBD1 (5 bases). Looked up from germline, CDR1 is MNHEY and CDR2 is SVGAGI. V was trimmed by 4 bases and J by 1 base, leaving 13 bases between them. This CDR3 region has 15 residues. The CDR3 loop reads CASSSMTDPQETQYF. The CDR3 DNA follows: TGTGCCAGCAGTTCCATGACAGACCCCCAAGAGACCCAGTACTTC.

As to this clonotype: Just one base apart from a much larger clone, this may be a read error. The genes are TRBV6-6 and TRBJ1-2; no definite D call. Looked up from germline, CDR1 is MNHNY and CDR2 is SVGAGI (reference sequence). V dropped 6 bases and J dropped 2 bases, with 4 bases sitting between them. CDR3 size: 11 residues. The CDR3: CASSPNYGYTF. Written as DNA, the CDR3 is TGTGCCAGCAGCCCAAACTATGGCTACACCTTC.

This clonotype was seen more than once but under ten times. The rearrangement joins TRBV7-8 to TRBJ2-3, with 7 bases lining up with TRBD1. The ends lost 0 bases at V and 6 bases at J; junction bases unmatched: 6. The germline CDR1 and CDR2 sequences are SGHVS and FQNEAQ. The CDR3 loop spans 15 amino acids. CDR3 nucleotides: TGTGCCAGCAGCTTAGCCCTGACAGGGTTCGATACGCAGTATTTT. Its translation: CASSLALTGFDTQYF.

This clonotype was seen a handful of times. This chain uses TRBV27 with TRBJ1-2; D not resolved. CDR1 and CDR2 from the germline V gene are MNHEY and SMNVEV (reference sequence). The V end lost 5 bases, the J end lost 7 bases, and 32 bases lay between the germline ends. This CDR3 is 19 amino acids long. Written as DNA, the CDR3 is TGTGCCAGCAGTCCGACACCGACATTCTCACCACCCATTATTGGTGGCTACACCTTC. It specifies CASSPTPTFSPPIIGGYTF.

This clonotype was seen only a few times. The chain is built from TRBV20-1 and TRBJ2-3; D gene ambiguous. The V end lost 3 bases, the J end lost 5 bases, and 12 bases lay between the germline ends. The CDR3 contains 13 residues. Germline lookup yields CDR1 DFQATT and CDR2 SNEGSKA (reference sequence). CDR3 amino acids: CSASPSGGDTQYF. The DNA of the CDR3 is TGCAGTGCTAGCCCGTCGGGCGGAGATACGCAGTATTTT.

This clonotype was detected a few times. V usage is TRBV20-1 and J usage is TRBJ2-2; 10 bases agree with TRBD1. The CDR3 covers 16 residues. The V gene end was trimmed by 3 bases and the J gene end by 5 bases; junction bases not matched to a gene: 9. Germline CDR1 DFQATT, CDR2 SNEGSKA (reference sequence). The CDR3: CSARNRDRGFTGELFF. CDR3 in DNA: TGCAGTGCTAGGAACCGGGACAGGGGTTTTACCGGGGAGCTGTTTTTT.

The V call is TRBV6-5, the J call TRBJ2-6, with D maybe TRBD1 (6 bases). V shed 0 bases and J shed 1 base, with 7 bases lying between them. CDR1 MNHEY and CDR2 SVGAGI come from the germline V gene. The CDR3 extends over 16 amino acids. This CDR3 is CASSYSRGSGANVLTF. Written as DNA, the CDR3 is TGTGCCAGCAGTTACTCGAGGGGGTCTGGGGCCAACGTCCTGACTTTC.

This clonotype appeared many times. The rearrangement joins TRBV20-1 to TRBJ1-1, with TRBD1 matching 8 bases. The CDR3 is 13 amino acids. Trimming cost V 5 bases and J 4 bases; bases outside gene matches: 6. The V gene's germline CDR1 is DFQATT and CDR2 SNEGSKA (reference sequence). The CDR3 loop reads CSAPIGTGTEAFF. The DNA for the CDR3 is TGCAGTGCTCCGATCGGGACAGGCACTGAAGCTTTCTTT.

This clonotype was recorded many times. The rearrangement uses TRBV5-1 and TRBJ1-2; D call uncertain. Between the trimmed V and J ends, which lost 0 bases and 2 bases, there was a span of 8 bases. This CDR3 contains 14 residues. Germline assignment: CDR1 SGHRS and CDR2 YFSETQ. The CDR3 here is CASSLGDSNYGYTF. The CDR3 bases are TGCGCCAGCAGCTTGGGAGATTCCAACTATGGCTACACCTTC.

This clonotype came up many times. The chain employs TRBV7-6 and TRBJ1-4; no firm D call. V lost 2 bases and J 4 bases, leaving 11 bases between the germline ends. CDR1 SGHVS and CDR2 FNYEAQ come from the germline V gene. CDR3 size: 15 residues. CDR3 loop: CASSLSYGRNEKLFF. The CDR3 DNA is TGTGCCAGCAGCTTAAGTTATGGGCGTAATGAAAAACTGTTTTTT.

This clonotype was recorded many times. The chain has TRBV3-1 and TRBJ2-2, with D possibly TRBD2 on 5 matching bases. Germline V gives CDR1 LGHDT, CDR2 YNNKEL (reference sequence). V was clipped by 7 bases and J by 2 bases, with 14 bases between them. CDR3 length: 15 residues. In DNA, the CDR3 is TGTGCCAGCATCCCATGGACTCTTAACACCGGGGAGCTGTTTTTT. Its protein product is CASIPWTLNTGELFF.

This clonotype came up many times. The chain carries TRBV7-9 and TRBJ1-2; possible D gene TRBD1, 6 bases. The V and J ends lost 1 base and 6 bases respectively, with 9 bases between them. This CDR3 is 13 amino acids long. Germline assignment: CDR1 SEHNR and CDR2 FQNEAQ (reference sequence). For the CDR3, the DNA is TGTGCCAGCAGCTTAGTCAGGGGCGATGGCTACACCTTC. It codes for CASSLVRGDGYTF.

This clonotype showed up many times. One end of the junction varies from germline; a read error may be responsible. The chain has TRBV18 and TRBJ2-2, with unresolved D. This CDR3 region has 15 residues. Germline CDR1 and CDR2: KGHSH and LQKENI. The CDR3 coding sequence is TGTGCCAGCTCGCCACTCGGAACGAACACCGGGGAGCTGTTTTTT. Translated: CASSPLGTNTGELFF.

In its sample, this clonotype was seen many times. V and J are TRBV29-1 and TRBJ1-1, with D possibly TRBD1 on 6 matching bases. The germline gives CDR1 SQVTM, CDR2 ANQGSEA. CDR3 length: 12 residues. Trimming took off 5 bases at V and 8 bases at J, with 15 bases between the two ends. CDR3 bases: TGCAGCGTTCCCCCTTTTGGGGGCGAAGCTTTCTTT. It translates to CSVPPFGGEAFF.

The chain couples TRBV12-3 or TRBV12-4 to TRBJ2-7; a possible D gene is TRBD1 (6 bases). V lost 7 bases and J 3 bases, leaving 13 bases between the germline ends. The CDR3 has 13 amino acids. CDR3 DNA: TGTGCCAGCACTCAACAGGGAGTCTACGAGCAGTACTTC. It translates to CASTQQGVYEQYF.

This chain connects TRBV6-1 to TRBJ2-7; no definite D call. Germline V gives CDR1 MNHNS, CDR2 SASEGT. V was pared by 3 bases and J by 2 bases, with 8 bases between. The length of the CDR3 is 13 residues. The CDR3 here is CASSEAPTYEQYF. Here the CDR3 DNA reads TGTGCCAGCAGTGAGGCTCCCACCTACGAGCAGTACTTC.